The 25 T cell receptor beta chains in this list originate from one sample, sequenced in a study of cytomegalovirus exposure and HLA in healthy donors (dated 2017 in TCRdb). Library preparation used the immunoSEQ multiplex PCR assay. For the multiplex PCR, a mixture combining 60 forward primers for TCR Vbeta segments and 13 reverse primers for TCR Jbeta segments was used. TCRdb took this table from immuneACCESS and kept in-frame rearrangements with V and J called. Such tables lack part of the clones; where checked against another copy, unresolved V genes explain under half of the gap, and the rest is unexplained. The sample profile shows over 250,000 clones; 75% to 90% of them were found once. The leading ten clones occupy 4% of the sample. The sample taken for sequencing was PBMCs. The receptors derive from a middle-aged man in good health and CMV-seropositive.

The chain carries TRBV7-2 and TRBJ2-7; 8 nucleotides align to TRBD1. Germline CDR1 and CDR2: SGHTA and FQGNSA. Unmatched junction bases numbered 10, after V lost 5 bases and J lost 1 base. The CDR3 sequence is 16 residues long. This chain's CDR3 is CASSHNNGQGSYEQYF. In nucleotides, the CDR3 is TGTGCCAGCAGCCACAATAACGGACAGGGTTCCTACGAGCAGTACTTC.

The chain employs TRBV13 and TRBJ1-1, with 11 bases lining up with TRBD1. Losses at the gene ends were 4 bases for V and 6 bases for J; bases not matched to a gene: 4. The CDR3 has 14 residues. Germline lookup yields CDR1 PRHDT and CDR2 FYEKMQ (reference sequence). This chain's CDR3 is CASSSSGQGAEAFF. The CDR3 DNA reads TGTGCCAGCAGCTCTTCGGGACAGGGGGCTGAAGCTTTCTTT. The full variable domain, rest sourced from reference TRBV13 and TRBJ1-1, is AAGVIQSPRHLIKEKRETATLKCYPIPRHDTVYWYQQGPGQDPQFLISFYEKMQSDKGSIPDRFSAQQFSDYHSELNMSSLELGDSALYFCASSSSGQGAEAFFGQGTRLTVV.

The rearrangement uses TRBV7-9 and TRBJ2-7; D unresolved. V was pared by 5 bases and J by 3 bases, with 11 bases between. The CDR3 covers 13 residues. Per germline, CDR1 SEHNR and CDR2 FQNEAQ (reference sequence). The chain's CDR3 is CASSPFGGYEQYF. The CDR3 DNA reads as TGTGCCAGCAGCCCGTTCGGTGGCTACGAGCAGTACTTC.

The chain carries TRBV5-5 and TRBJ1-2; tentative D call: TRBD1 (6 bases). The CDR3 loop spans 17 amino acids. Germline assignment: CDR1 SGHKS and CDR2 YYEKEE (reference sequence). The V and J ends lost 1 base and 4 bases respectively, with 20 bases between them. CDR3 DNA sequence: TGTGCCAGCAGCTTGCGAGAGGCGGGGGGCGCAGGCTATGGCTACACCTTC. Encoded protein: CASSLREAGGAGYGYTF. Together with reference TRBV5-5 and TRBJ1-2, the CDR3 gives the full variable domain: DAGVTQSPTHLIKTRGQQVTLRCSPISGHKSVSWYQQVLGQGPQFIFQYYEKEERGRGNFPDRFSARQFPNYSSELNVNALLLGDSALYLCASSLREAGGAGYGYTFGSGTRLTVV.

The sample holds a few counts of this clone. The chain links TRBV7-3 to TRBJ2-2, with 10 bases lining up with TRBD2. The V gene end was trimmed by 5 bases and the J gene end by 4 bases; junction bases not matched to a gene: 10. This CDR3 comprises 17 residues. Germline CDR1 SGHTA, CDR2 FQGTGA. The CDR3 DNA is TGTGCCAGCAGCGAACTAGCGGGGATCCCCCCCACCGGGGAGCTGTTTTTT. It encodes CASSELAGIPPTGELFF.

The CDR3 sequence is CASSYSPTGGGYTF. In DNA, the CDR3 is TGTGCCAGCAGTTACTCGCCGACAGGGGGTGGCTACACCTTC. The chain employs TRBV6-6 and TRBJ1-2; 9 bases fit TRBD1. The ends lost 0 bases at V and 7 bases at J; junction bases unmatched: 3. Germline V gene lookup returns CDR1 MNHNY and CDR2 SVGAGI (reference sequence). The CDR3 loop spans 14 amino acids.

The CDR3 region has the DNA TGTGCCAGTACGGACAGGAACACTGAAGCTTTCTTT. Its protein product is CASTDRNTEAFF. The rearrangement uses TRBV19 and TRBJ1-1; a weak D match, TRBD1 (6 bases). Between the trimmed V and J ends, which lost 7 bases and 1 base, there was a span of 7 bases. This CDR3 contains 12 residues. The V gene's germline CDR1 is LNHDA and CDR2 SQIVND (reference sequence). The full variable domain, completed using reference TRBV19 and TRBJ1-1, is DGGITQSPKYLFRKEGQNVTLSCEQNLNHDAMYWYRQDPGQGLRLIYYSQIVNDFQKGDIAEGYSVSREKKESFPLTVTSAQKNPTAFYLCASTDRNTEAFFGQGTRLTVV.

The CDR3 coding sequence is TGTGCCAGCAAGGAAAACAGGGGAATCACGCAGTATTTT. Protein product: CASKENRGITQYF. The chain recombines TRBV28 with TRBJ2-3, with 7 bases fitting TRBD1. The CDR3 runs 13 residues. Trimming at V came to 7 bases and at J to 9 bases, leaving 10 bases not matched to a gene. Germline V gene data show CDR1 as MDHEN and CDR2 as SYDVKM.

The V gene is TRBV2, the J gene TRBJ2-1; 13 bases agree with TRBD2. Trimming removed 7 bases from V and 6 bases from J; junction bases left unmatched: 9. CDR3 size: 16 residues. Germline values: CDR1 SNHLY, CDR2 FYNNEI. DNA of the CDR3: TGTGCCAGCACGGCCTTAAGACTAGCGGGAGGCAATGAGCAGTTCTTC. Translating it yields CASTALRLAGGNEQFF.

CDR3 region: CASSRSLDTGELFF. The DNA of the CDR3 is TGTGCCAGCAGCAGATCCCTAGACACCGGGGAGCTGTTTTTT. V and J are TRBV13 and TRBJ2-2; D remains ambiguous. V was pared by 5 bases and J by 3 bases, with 10 bases between. There are 14 residues in the CDR3. Germline V gives CDR1 PRHDT, CDR2 FYEKMQ (reference sequence).

About this clone: Germline and junction disagree at one end, which may indicate a read error. This sequence joins TRBV4-2 and TRBJ2-2, with a weak D call TRBD2 (6 bases). CDR1 is LGHNA, CDR2 YNFKEQ, per germline. CDR3 length: 15 amino acids. CDR3: CASSQEQGGTGELFF. The CDR3 bases are TGTGCCAGCAGTCAAGAGCAGGGAGGCACCGGGGAGCTGTTTTTT.

J is TRBJ2-3 and V is TRBV9; no firm D call. Germline assignment: CDR1 SGDLS and CDR2 YYNGEE. V dropped 0 bases and J dropped 1 base, with 9 bases sitting between them. This CDR3 region has 15 residues. The CDR3 region has the DNA TGTGCCAGCAGCGTAGTGGAGATGGGCACAGATACGCAGTATTTT. It specifies CASSVVEMGTDTQYF.

V gene TRBV2 combines with J gene TRBJ1-1, with D hard to call. CDR3 length: 13 residues. Trimming stripped 4 bases from V and 5 bases from J, with 11 bases between. Germline CDR1 and CDR2: SNHLY and FYNNEI. The CDR3 bases are TGTGCCAGCAGTGGACTCGAATTGACTGAAGCTTTCTTT. It encodes CASSGLELTEAFF. Supplemented by reference TRBV2 and TRBJ1-1, the full variable domain reads EPEVTQTPSHQVTQMGQEVILRCVPISNHLYFYWYRQILGQKVEFLVSFYNNEISEKSEIFDDQFSVERPDGSNFTLKIRSTKLEDSAMYFCASSGLELTEAFFGQGTRLTVV.

This sequence joins TRBV27 and TRBJ2-6, with 9 bases that match TRBD1. The V gene end was trimmed by 6 bases and the J gene end by 2 bases; junction bases not matched to a gene: 8. Looked up from germline, CDR1 is MNHEY and CDR2 is SMNVEV (reference sequence). This CDR3 has 17 amino acids. Here the CDR3 DNA reads TGTGCCAGCAGCCGGGACAGGGTAGGTCCTGGGGCCAACGTCCTGACTTTC. Its translation is CASSRDRVGPGANVLTF.

The rearrangement joins TRBV28 to TRBJ2-5; 7 bases fit TRBD2. This CDR3 comprises 14 residues. Germline CDR1 is MDHEN and CDR2 is SYDVKM. Trimming cost V 6 bases and J 2 bases; bases outside gene matches: 6. CDR3 DNA sequence: TGTGCCAGCAGACTTCCGCGGGAGCAAGAGACCCAGTACTTC. This codes for CASRLPREQETQYF.

V gene TRBV6-5 combines with J gene TRBJ2-7; D is undetermined. Trimming left V 0 bases short and J 3 bases short, with 15 bases between. The CDR3 is 16 residues long. The germline gives CDR1 MNHEY, CDR2 SVGAGI. CDR3 region: CASSYSRQRTRYEQYF. For the CDR3, the DNA is TGTGCCAGCAGTTACTCGAGGCAGAGAACCCGCTACGAGCAGTACTTC.

The J gene is TRBJ2-3, the V gene TRBV6-5; 10 bases line up with TRBD2. CDR3 size: 15 residues. From germline, CDR1 is MNHEY and CDR2 SVGAGI. V shed 6 bases and J 2 bases; nucleotides not matched to a gene: 5. Written as DNA, the CDR3 is TGTGCCAGCAGGTTAGCGGGAGGTTTCACAGATACGCAGTATTTT. The encoded protein is CASRLAGGFTDTQYF.

The gene calls are TRBV4-3 and TRBJ2-2; 11 positions match TRBD2. Germline V gene data show CDR1 as LGHNA and CDR2 as YSLEER. The length of the CDR3 is 17 residues. V lost 2 bases, J lost 5 bases, and 7 bases stayed unmatched. CDR3 in amino acids: CASSQKLAGVVTGELFF. In DNA form, the CDR3 reads TGCGCCAGCAGCCAAAAACTAGCGGGAGTCGTAACCGGGGAGCTGTTTTTT.

V gene TRBV19 combines with J gene TRBJ1-3; no firm D call. The CDR3 consists of 15 residues. In germline, CDR1 is LNHDA, CDR2 SQIVND (reference sequence). V was trimmed by 2 bases and J by 0 bases, leaving 8 bases between them. The CDR3 reads CASSINSISGNTIYF. CDR3 in DNA: TGTGCCAGTAGTATAAACAGTATCTCTGGAAACACCATATATTTT.

In its sample, this clone was seen a few times. V and J are TRBV2 and TRBJ2-3, with D uncertain. V was pared by 10 bases and J by 2 bases, with 16 bases between. The V gene's germline CDR1 is SNHLY and CDR2 FYNNEI. The CDR3 is 14 residues long. The CDR3 here is CATSPLSLTDTQYF. The CDR3 DNA is TGTGCCACCTCCCCACTCTCTCTCACAGATACGCAGTATTTT.

This rearrangement joins TRBV2 to TRBJ2-5; 7 positions agree with TRBD2. The CDR3 is made up of 14 amino acids. Trimming cost V 6 bases and J 2 bases; bases outside gene matches: 6. Germline V gene sequence: CDR1 SNHLY, CDR2 FYNNEI. The CDR3 protein is CASRRLAVQETQYF. The CDR3 DNA reads TGTGCCAGCAGGCGACTAGCCGTTCAAGAGACCCAGTACTTC.

The chain recombines TRBV19 with TRBJ2-7; 9 positions agree with TRBD1. The CDR3 totals 17 residues. The germline gives CDR1 LNHDA, CDR2 SQIVND (reference sequence). J gave up 1 base and V 3 bases, and 10 bases lay outside the gene matches. The CDR3 nucleotides read TGTGCCAGTAGTATCTTCCCAGGACAGGGGACTTCCTACGAGCAGTACTTC. Translated: CASSIFPGQGTSYEQYF.

This clone has only one observation. This rearrangement joins TRBV6-1 to TRBJ2-5, with a possible D match to TRBD2 (7 bases). This CDR3 has 15 residues. Per germline, CDR1 MNHNS and CDR2 SASEGT. Trimming shortened V by 5 bases and J by 5 bases, and 18 bases separated the two germline ends. CDR3 DNA sequence: TGTGCCAGCAGTAGTGGGGGGGCCCGGGTGGAGACCCAGTACTTC. It yields the protein CASSSGGARVETQYF.

In this sample, this clone turned up a few times. The gene calls are TRBV27 and TRBJ2-7, with a tentative D call TRBD1 (6 bases). The CDR3 runs 14 residues. V lost 3 bases, J lost 2 bases, and 11 bases lay in between. The germline V gene has CDR1 MNHEY and CDR2 SMNVEV (reference sequence). CDR3 nucleotides: TGTGCCAGCAGTTTCGGCAGGGGTGCCTACGAGCAGTACTTC. Protein product: CASSFGRGAYEQYF.

This chain's CDR3 is CASSRYRGSYEQYF. CDR3 in DNA: TGTGCCAGCAGCCGATACCGGGGCTCCTACGAGCAGTACTTC. The gene calls are TRBV14 and TRBJ2-7, with D possibly matching TRBD2 (5 bases). Trimming removed 4 bases at V and 0 bases at J, with 10 bases between. The germline CDR1 and CDR2 sequences are SGHDN and FVKESK. This CDR3 contains 14 residues. Complete variable domain (other parts from reference TRBV14 and TRBJ2-7): EAGVTQFPSHSVIEKGQTVTLRCDPISGHDNLYWYRRVMGKEIKFLLHFVKESKQDESGMPNNRFLAERTGGTYSTLKVQPAELEDSGVYFCASSRYRGSYEQYFGPGTRLTVT.